One and the same sample provided the 5 T cell receptor beta chains below, sequenced in a study of blood T cell repertoires in COVID-19. Only in-frame clones appear in the TCRdb table, and some are missing; sequencing was by immunoSEQ multiplex PCR. The data contain about 110,000 clones, over 70% of them singletons. Input material: peripheral blood. The receptors originated from a woman aged 70-85 years with acute or convalescent COVID-19.

The V gene is TRBV7-9, the J gene TRBJ1-5; 7 positions match TRBD1. The CDR3 length is 13 residues. V lost 5 bases to trimming and J lost 15 bases; unmatched junction nucleotides: 13. Germline loops: CDR1 SEHNR, CDR2 FQNEAQ (reference sequence). The CDR3: CASSASGTVIWHF. The DNA for the CDR3 is TGTGCCAGCAGCGCGTCCGGGACAGTAATATGGCATTTT.

The chain has TRBV30 and TRBJ2-7; 7 bases match TRBD2. This CDR3 has 12 residues. Looked up from germline, CDR1 is GTSNPN and CDR2 is SVGIG (reference sequence). Losses at the gene ends were 4 bases for V and 7 bases for J; bases not matched to a gene: 7. The chain's CDR3 is CAWNGWRGEQYF. The CDR3 region has the DNA TGTGCCTGGAATGGGTGGCGGGGGGAGCAGTACTTC. The variable domain in full, completed from reference TRBV30 and TRBJ2-7, reads SQTIHQWPATLVQPVGSPLSLECTVEGTSNPNLYWYRQAAGRGLQLLFYSVGIGQISSEVPQNLSASRPQDRQFILSSKKLLLSDSGFYLCAWNGWRGEQYFGPGTRLTVT.

The chain links TRBV6-1 to TRBJ2-1; TRBD1 matches at 9 bases. The CDR3 is 17 residues long. Germline V gene sequence: CDR1 MNHNS, CDR2 SASEGT. Unmatched junction bases numbered 12, after V lost 2 bases and J lost 7 bases. CDR3 amino acids: CASSERTGTGLNNEQFF. The CDR3 nucleotides are TGTGCCAGCAGTGAAAGGACCGGGACAGGGCTTAATAATGAGCAGTTCTTC.

J is TRBJ2-1 and V is TRBV6-2 or TRBV6-3, with 9 bases that match TRBD2. The CDR3 is 16 residues long. J was trimmed by 10 bases and V by 6 bases; bases with no gene match: 16. CDR1 and CDR2 from the germline V gene are MNHEY and SVGEGT. The CDR3 sequence is CASSFNSGGGDWEQFF. DNA for the CDR3: TGTGCCAGCAGCTTTAATAGCGGGGGAGGGGATTGGGAGCAGTTCTTC.

The chain is built from TRBV29-1 and TRBJ2-1, with 7 nucleotides matching TRBD2. The trim removed 7 bases at V and 9 bases at J, leaving 9 bases unmatched. The CDR3 is 12 residues long. Germline V gene data show CDR1 as SQVTM and CDR2 as ANQGSEA. CDR3 sequence: CSGESSGPEQFF. DNA for the CDR3: TGCAGCGGAGAGTCTAGCGGCCCTGAGCAGTTCTTC.